Below, 2 T cell receptor beta chains from the same sample are listed, as sequenced in a study of PD-1 blockade in classical Hodgkin lymphoma. Sample time point: cycle 4 day 1 (C4D1), after less than 7 weeks of nivolumab. All patients experienced relapse after autologous stem cell transplantation, and brentuximab vedotin exposure was variable. Thawed PBMCs underwent magnetic negative selection to yield purified CD4+ T cells. The data were produced by immunoSEQ multiplex PCR, yet TCRdb's version contains in-frame clones alone and is incomplete. The sample carries tens of thousands of clones, 65% to 85% recorded once. Sequencing was performed on CD4+ T cells from blood, taken before the fourth cycle of nivolumab. These receptor sequences come from a human donor with classical Hodgkin lymphoma.

Notes on this clone: The sample holds other DNA sequences that translate to the same CDR3. The chain uses TRBV7-8 and TRBJ1-1; no firm D call. CDR1 and CDR2 (germline): SGHVS, FQNEAQ. The CDR3 consists of 14 residues. Trimming left V 1 base short and J 1 base short, with 7 bases between. The chain's CDR3 is CASSLVVGNTEAFF. The CDR3 DNA is TGTGCCAGCAGCTTAGTGGTGGGGAACACTGAAGCTTTCTTT.

The genes are TRBV7-9 and TRBJ2-1; the D gene is possibly TRBD2 (5 bases). The V gene lost 5 bases and the J gene lost 8 bases, with 10 bases spanning the gap. The germline CDR1 and CDR2 sequences are SEHNR and FQNEAQ (reference sequence). The CDR3 length is 12 residues. CDR3 amino acids: CASSRTEYEQFF. CDR3 bases: TGTGCCAGCAGCCGGACTGAGTATGAGCAGTTCTTC.